The 31 T cell receptor beta chains below come from one sample, sequenced in a study of T cell repertoires in cytomegalovirus infection. Their cognate antigens are unknown. TCRdb reanalysed the reads using MiXCR and keeps one entry per CDR3 protein. The table lists about 900,000 distinct CDR3 sequences, more than 25% of them singletons. The sequenced sample was cultured CD8+ T cells from PBMCs, obtained from culture after CMV antigen stimulation. These receptors were obtained from a human donor in good health (CMV status not recorded). Some clones in this sample may be carry-over from other donors' samples.

The J gene is TRBJ1-2, the V gene TRBV7-8, with a possible D match to TRBD1 (6 bases). V was pared by 2 bases and J by 5 bases, with 15 bases between. This CDR3 contains 15 residues. Germline loops: CDR1 SGHVS, CDR2 FQNEAQ. For the CDR3, the DNA is TGTGCCAGCAGCTTAAGGGACAACCAGATATATGGCTACACCTTC. Encoded protein: CASSLRDNQIYGYTF.

In its sample, this clonotype was seen a few times. The V call is TRBV12-3 or TRBV12-4, the J call TRBJ1-3; 7 nucleotides agree with TRBD1. V was pared by 3 bases and J by 0 bases, with 5 bases of the junction left unmatched. This CDR3 spans 16 amino acids. The CDR3 DNA is TGTGCCAGCAGTTTGGACAGGAACCCCTCTGGAAACACCATATATTTT. This gives the protein CASSLDRNPSGNTIYF.

This clonotype was counted between two and nine times. This chain uses TRBV12-3 or TRBV12-4 with TRBJ1-6; unclear D gene. Trimming pared 2 bases from V and 9 bases from J, leaving 11 bases between. The CDR3 contains 14 residues. The CDR3 region is CASSLNGFGSPLHF. DNA for the CDR3: TGTGCCAGCAGTTTAAATGGGTTTGGTTCACCCCTCCACTTT.

This clonotype has a count of ten or more. The genes are TRBV7-2 and TRBJ2-7; D might be TRBD2 (7 bases). The length of the CDR3 is 13 residues. The germline V gene encodes CDR1 SGHTA and CDR2 FQGNSA. With 6 bases removed from V and 2 bases from J, the gap between germline ends came to 11 bases. The DNA for the CDR3 is TGTGCCAGCAGTCCGGGGGGCACCTACGAGCAGTACGTC. Translating it yields CASSPGGTYEQYV.

V is TRBV23-1 and J is TRBJ2-3; perhaps D is TRBD1 or TRBD2 (6 bases each). Being an ORF, TRBV23-1 has a function that is uncertain. This CDR3 contains 16 residues. V lost 0 bases, J lost 6 bases, and 16 bases lay in between. This CDR3 is CASSQSSGGNTDTQYF. Here the CDR3 DNA reads TGCGCCAGCAGTCAATCGTCCGGGGGCAACACGGATACGCAGTATTTT.

This clonotype has a handful of counts. The gene calls are TRBV4-1 and TRBJ2-7; either TRBD1 or TRBD2 may supply D (5 bases each). Trimming took off 3 bases at V and 6 bases at J, with 12 bases between the two ends. The CDR3 length is 13 residues. Germline CDR1 reads MGHRA; CDR2 reads YSYEKL. The CDR3 DNA follows: TGCGCCAGCAGCCAGTCCGGGACCTCCGAGCAGTACGTC. It encodes CASSQSGTSEQYV.

This clonotype was counted between two and nine times. The V and J genes are TRBV5-5 and TRBJ1-2; D gene ambiguous. Germline V gene data show CDR1 as SGHKS and CDR2 as YYEKEE (reference sequence). The CDR3 is 17 residues long. V was pared by 0 bases and J by 3 bases, with 18 bases between. CDR3 nucleotides: TGTGCCAGCAGCTTGGAGCGACGAAACGCTTTTCACTATGGCTACACCTTC. This sequence encodes CASSLERRNAFHYGYTF.

The V gene is TRBV11-1, the J gene TRBJ2-2; D might be TRBD1 or TRBD2, each matching 5 bases. V lost 5 bases and J 7 bases, leaving 8 bases between the germline ends. Germline V gives CDR1 SGHAT, CDR2 FQDESV (reference sequence). The CDR3 loop spans 12 amino acids. CDR3 nucleotide sequence: TGTGCCAGCAGCGGGGGTTACGGGGAGCTGTTTTTT. This sequence encodes CASSGGYGELFF.

Regarding this clonotype: A single base separates this from a much larger clone, so it may be a read error. This sequence joins TRBV7-2 and TRBJ1-2, with a weak D call TRBD1 (5 bases). This CDR3 region has 15 residues. In germline, CDR1 is SGHTA, CDR2 FQGNSA. The CDR3 nucleotides are TGTGCCGGCAGTACTGGGAGGGGTGGTCGCTATGGCTACACCTTC. Protein: CAGSTGRGGRYGYTF. Full variable domain (remainder filled in from reference TRBV7-2 and TRBJ1-2): GAGVSQSPSNKVTEKGKDVELRCDPISGHTALYWYRQSLGQGLEFLIYFQGNSAPDKSGLPSDRFSAERTGGSVSTLTIQRTQQEDSAVYLCAGSTGRGGRYGYTFGSGTRLTVV.

With regard to this clonotype: A single base separates this from a much larger clone, so it may be a read error. The J gene is TRBJ1-2, the V gene TRBV7-2; D is undetermined. This CDR3 has 12 residues. Looked up from germline, CDR1 is SGHTA and CDR2 is FQGNSA. CDR3: CASSLGPYGHTF. As DNA, the CDR3 is TGTGCCAGCAGCTTAGGCCCGTATGGCCACACCTTC. Filled out from reference TRBV7-2 and TRBJ1-2, the complete variable domain reads GAGVSQSPSNKVTEKGKDVELRCDPISGHTALYWYRQSLGQGLEFLIYFQGNSAPDKSGLPSDRFSAERTGGSVSTLTIQRTQQEDSAVYLCASSLGPYGHTFGSGTRLTVV.

The V gene is TRBV10-3, the J gene TRBJ2-5; D not resolved. The V gene's germline CDR1 is ENHRY and CDR2 SYGVKD. The V end lost 0 bases, the J end lost 5 bases, and 13 bases lay between the germline ends. This CDR3 has 15 residues. The CDR3 reads CAISESEEGEETQYF. The CDR3 region has the DNA TGTGCCATCAGTGAGTCTGAGGAAGGAGAGGAGACCCAGTACTTC.

Written as DNA, the CDR3 is TGTGCCAGCAGTTACGGGACTAGGAGCACAGATACGCAGTATTTT. Its protein is CASSYGTRSTDTQYF. The rearrangement links TRBV6-5 to TRBJ2-3, with 8 bases lining up with TRBD2. The trim removed 2 bases at V and 0 bases at J, leaving 1 base unmatched. The germline CDR1 and CDR2 sequences are MNHEY and SVGAGI. The CDR3 sequence is 15 residues long.

For this clonotype: Since a much larger clone is just one base distant, this may be a read error. The chain employs TRBV6-5 and TRBJ2-1, with D perhaps matching TRBD2 (5 bases). Germline V CDR1 and CDR2: MNHEY, SVGAGI. Trimming took 2 bases from V and 7 from J, leaving 9 bases between them. This CDR3 spans 13 amino acids. CDR3 residues: CASSYVRGNEQFF. The CDR3 bases are TGTGCCAGCAGTTACGTCAGAGGGAATGAGCAGTTCTTC.

This clonotype was seen repeatedly, ten times or more. The rearrangement uses TRBV7-6 and TRBJ1-5, with D possibly matching TRBD1 (5 bases). CDR1 and CDR2 (germline): SGHVS, FNYEAQ. CDR3 length: 15 residues. V lost 1 base and J lost 3, with 10 bases in between. CDR3 sequence reads: CASSLGGGVNQPQHF. For the CDR3, the DNA is TGTGCCAGCAGCTTAGGCGGGGGGGTCAATCAGCCCCAGCATTTT.

This clonotype was picked up a small number of times. The chain uses TRBV6-1 and TRBJ1-1; D is uncertain. Germline CDR1 is MNHNS and CDR2 is SASEGT. This CDR3 is 14 amino acids long. V was clipped by 4 bases and J by 5 bases, with 14 bases between them. The CDR3 DNA sequence: TGTGCCAGCAGTGCGAGAGGGTTCGAGACTGAAGCTTTCTTT. This sequence encodes CASSARGFETEAFF.

This clonotype was seen many times. This sequence joins TRBV7-8 and TRBJ2-3; D call uncertain. This CDR3 contains 17 residues. V lost 2 bases and J 0 bases, leaving 15 bases between the germline ends. CDR1 and CDR2 (germline): SGHVS, FQNEAQ. CDR3 region: CASSLKPPGASTDTQYF. CDR3 in DNA: TGTGCCAGCAGCTTAAAGCCACCGGGTGCTAGCACAGATACGCAGTATTTT.

This clonotype was observed many times. The genes are TRBV27 and TRBJ1-1, with TRBD1 matching over 8 bases. This CDR3 spans 15 amino acids. The J segment lost 1 base and the V segment lost 5 bases, leaving 6 bases of the junction unmatched. Germline-derived CDR1 and CDR2 are MNHEY and SMNVEV (reference sequence). This CDR3 is CASSPIGTGNTEAFF. CDR3 nucleotide sequence: TGTGCCAGCAGTCCCATAGGGACAGGGAACACTGAAGCTTTCTTT.

A few counts support this clonotype. The CDR3 here is CASSQEGQGLGELFF. In nucleotides, the CDR3 is TGTGCCAGCAGCCAAGAGGGACAGGGACTCGGGGAGCTGTTTTTT. The chain employs TRBV4-2 and TRBJ2-2, with 9 bases aligning to TRBD1. CDR3 size: 15 residues. Per germline, CDR1 LGHNA and CDR2 YNFKEQ. V lost 0 bases and J lost 7; bases outside the gene matches: 3.

The chain couples TRBV7-2 to TRBJ2-5; maybe TRBD2 (6 bases). This CDR3 contains 14 residues. CDR1 is SGHTA, CDR2 FQGNSA, per germline. With 6 bases removed from V and 3 bases from J, the gap between germline ends came to 14 bases. The CDR3 nucleotides read TGTGCCAGCAGGACCCTTCGGGGGAAAGAGACCCAGTACTTC. Translation: CASRTLRGKETQYF.

This clonotype has at least ten counts. The chain is built from TRBV7-2 and TRBJ2-5, with D unresolved. CDR3 size: 15 residues. Germline CDR1 is SGHTA and CDR2 is FQGNSA. The V end was cut by 1 base, the J end by 4 bases, with 13 bases between. CDR3 protein: CASSLGPYYLETQYF. Here the CDR3 DNA reads TGTGCCAGCAGCTTAGGCCCGTATTATTTAGAGACCCAGTACTTC.

The rearrangement joins TRBV4-1 to TRBJ2-5; D is ambiguous. The CDR3 extends over 15 amino acids. The V gene's germline CDR1 is MGHRA and CDR2 YSYEKL. V was pared by 0 bases and J by 0 bases, with 8 bases between. The CDR3 DNA is TGCGCCAGCAGCCAAGATTTAGGGTACCAAGAGACCCAGTACTTC. Its protein is CASSQDLGYQETQYF.

This clonotype was found a few times. The chain joins TRBV27 to TRBJ2-1, with D tentatively TRBD2 (5 bases). This CDR3 has 14 residues. The V gene's germline CDR1 is MNHEY and CDR2 SMNVEV (reference sequence). V dropped 3 bases and J dropped 8 bases, with 14 bases sitting between them. The DNA for the CDR3 is TGTGCCAGCAGTTTGTTGCCCGGGGTCGATGAGCAGTTCTTC. This sequence encodes CASSLLPGVDEQFF.

This clonotype was observed a few times. The chain links TRBV4-2 to TRBJ2-2; perhaps D is TRBD1 or TRBD2 (5 bases each). Germline-derived CDR1 and CDR2 are LGHNA and YNFKEQ. Trimming stripped 5 bases from V and 0 bases from J, with 16 bases between. The CDR3 has 17 residues. The CDR3 nucleotides are TGTGCCAGCAGCTCCAGAGGGGACCTTCCGAACACCGGGGAGCTGTTTTTT. Protein product: CASSSRGDLPNTGELFF.

The chain uses TRBV15 and TRBJ1-1; TRBD1 matches at 8 bases. Per germline, CDR1 LNHNV and CDR2 YYDKDF (reference sequence). J lost 5 bases, V lost 5 bases, and 19 bases had no gene match. The CDR3 runs 18 residues. DNA for the CDR3: TGTGCCACCAGCGATACAGGGGGACCTCTACCTTTACAGACTGAAGCTTTCTTT. Protein product: CATSDTGGPLPLQTEAFF.

There are many counts of this clonotype. This chain uses TRBV14 with TRBJ2-1; maybe TRBD1 (6 bases). This CDR3 comprises 17 residues. The V and J ends lost 4 bases and 3 bases respectively, with 19 bases between them. CDR1 is SGHDN and CDR2 is FVKESK in the germline V gene. CDR3 DNA sequence: TGTGCCAGCAGCCCCGCCGTGGGGTGGGGGCACTACAATGAGCAGTTCTTC. This translates into CASSPAVGWGHYNEQFF.

This chain joins TRBV9 and TRBJ2-3; 8 nucleotides agree with TRBD2. CDR1 SGDLS and CDR2 YYNGEE come from the germline V gene. After removal of 0 bases from V and 3 bases from J, the junction contained 3 bases not matched to a gene. The CDR3 extends over 15 amino acids. The CDR3 sequence is CASSVESSGTDTQYF. DNA of the CDR3: TGTGCCAGCAGCGTAGAGTCTAGCGGGACAGATACGCAGTATTTT. Full variable domain (outside the CDR3, taken from reference TRBV9 and TRBJ2-3): DSGVTQTPKHLITATGQRVTLRCSPRSGDLSVYWYQQSLDQGLQFLIQYYNGEERAKGNILERFSAQQFPDLHSELNLSSLELGDSALYFCASSVESSGTDTQYFGPGTRLTVL.

The rearrangement uses TRBV7-8 and TRBJ2-7, with D possibly being TRBD2 (9 bases). CDR1 is SGHVS, CDR2 FQNEAQ, per germline. CDR3 length: 14 residues. The ends were cut back, 5 bases at V and 6 bases at J, with 17 bases in the middle. In DNA, the CDR3 is TGTGCCAGCAGCCAGGGGGCGGGGGGGCTCGAGCAGTACGTC. It is translated as CASSQGAGGLEQYV.

This clonotype turned up a few times. J is TRBJ1-2 and V is TRBV6-2 or TRBV6-3, with TRBD1 as a possible D gene (5 bases). Germline values: CDR1 MNHEY, CDR2 SVGEGT. The CDR3 covers 13 residues. Trimming shortened V by 6 bases and J by 4 bases, and 12 bases separated the two germline ends. The CDR3 sequence: CASRTGAIYGYTF. In nucleotides, the CDR3 is TGTGCCAGCAGAACCGGGGCAATCTATGGCTACACCTTC.

The chain carries TRBV7-6 and TRBJ2-5; 8 bases agree with TRBD1. With 5 bases clipped from V and 3 bases from J, the junction kept 8 bases outside the gene matches. CDR1 and CDR2 from the germline V gene are SGHVS and FNYEAQ. The CDR3 consists of 15 residues. CDR3 bases: TGTGCCAGCAGCCTTAAACGGGACAGGAAAGAGACCCAGTACTTC. Amino acids: CASSLKRDRKETQYF. The full variable domain, its missing parts supplied by reference TRBV7-6 and TRBJ2-5, is GAGVSQSPRYKVTKRGQDVALRCDPISGHVSLYWYRQALGQGPEFLTYFNYEAQQDKSGLPNDRFSAERPEGSISTLTIQRTEQRDSAMYRCASSLKRDRKETQYFGPGTRLLVL.

The chain joins TRBV5-1 to TRBJ2-5; weak D call: TRBD1 (7 bases). CDR1 SGHRS and CDR2 YFSETQ come from the germline V gene. The CDR3 has 17 residues. The V end lost 0 bases, the J end lost 3 bases, and 18 bases lay between the germline ends. The CDR3 loop is CASSLAGGRWREETQYF. The CDR3 coding sequence is TGCGCCAGCAGCTTGGCAGGGGGACGGTGGAGGGAAGAGACCCAGTACTTC. Using reference TRBV5-1 and TRBJ2-5 for the parts outside the CDR3, the full variable domain is KAGVTQTPRYLIKTRGQQVTLSCSPISGHRSVSWYQQTPGQGLQFLFEYFSETQRNKGNFPGRFSGRQFSNSRSEMNVSTLELGDSALYLCASSLAGGRWREETQYFGPGTRLLVL.

This clonotype has only a few counts. The rearrangement joins TRBV7-7 to TRBJ2-7; D remains ambiguous. CDR1 SSHAT and CDR2 FNYEAQ come from the germline V gene (reference sequence). The CDR3 is made up of 13 amino acids. The CDR3 DNA follows: TGTGCTAGCAGCTCACAAATGTGCAACGAGCAGTACGTC. It encodes CASSSQMCNEQYV.